This TCR beta chain stems from a study of blood T cell repertoires in COVID-19. Study information: The United States, Italy and Spain provided the acute and convalescent COVID-19 samples. From T cells, B-cell-depleted T cells, or PBMCs came the material, which was cDNA or gDNA.

Original data processing: Estimates of nucleated cell counts were drawn from the amplification of reference gene primers. Some clones are missing from TCRdb's copy, which holds only in-frame ones; the method was immunoSEQ multiplex PCR. V, J and clone size are those of that table, while D and trimming were read from the DNA. The sample contains some 150,000 clones, approximately 82% of which appear only once. The CDR3 runs 13 residues. The germline gives CDR1 SNHLY, CDR2 FYNNEI. V lost 6 bases to trimming and J lost 1 base, with 10 bases between them. The chain uses TRBV2 and TRBJ2-7; D is perhaps TRBD1 (5 bases). This TCR derives from a human donor in a cohort sampled during active COVID-19. Input material: peripheral blood. CDR3 bases: TGTGCCAGCAGCCCCGACAGATCCTACGAGCAGTACTTC. Translated, it gives CASSPDRSYEQYF.